Listed below are T cell receptor beta chains from one sample, sequenced in a study of blood T cell repertoires in COVID-19. Assay used: immunoSEQ multiplex PCR; TCRdb lists only in-frame clones, some missing. The sample has just over 650,000 clones; just under 90% are singletons. Sequencing used peripheral blood. These receptors were taken from a woman younger than 30 with acute or convalescent COVID-19. CDR3s include the opening cysteine and the closing phenylalanine or tryptophan. D genes are given only for firm matches. The size of a clone is reported for some rows only, either as once, few or many, or as a class for expanded clones.

TGTGCCAGCAGCTTCTTAGTGTCAGCGGGGGATGCCTACGAGCAGTACTTC,CASSFLVSAGDAYEQYF,once,TRBD2,TRBJ2-7,TRBV5-8
TGTGCCAGCAGCTTGGAACAGGGGCTTTCTATCTACGAGCAGTACTTC,CASSLEQGLSIYEQYF,NA,TRBD1,TRBJ2-7,TRBV5-4
TGTGCCAGCAGTACACACGCCAGCGGGAACTATGGCTACACCTTC,CASSTHASGNYGYTF,few,NA,TRBJ1-2,TRBV6-5
TGTGCCAGCAGCCCGTCCTCGATGGGGGCAGGTGGCTACACCTTC,CASSPSSMGAGGYTF,NA,NA,TRBJ1-2,TRBV7-3
TGTGCCAGCAGCTTAACATTCACAGATACGCAGTATTTT,CASSLTFTDTQYF,NA,NA,TRBJ2-3,TRBV13
TGTGCCAGCAGCCCCTACTTGGGACTAATCACTGAAGCTTTCTTT,CASSPYLGLITEAFF,NA,NA,TRBJ1-1,TRBV14
TGTGCCAGCAGCCCTACAGGGTACGAGCAGTTCTTC,CASSPTGYEQFF,once,NA,TRBJ2-1,TRBV27
TGTGCCAGCAGCTTTACGGGGGGCGGCGGAGATACGCAGTATTTT,CASSFTGGGGDTQYF,NA,NA,TRBJ2-3,TRBV7-2
TGTGCCAGCAGTGAAGCGCTGGTAGCGGGGGCCCAGTACCAAGAGACCCAGTACTTC,CASSEALVAGAQYQETQYF,NA,TRBD2,TRBJ2-5,TRBV2
TGCAGCCACCCCGGGACAACCTCCTACGAGCAGTACTTC,CSHPGTTSYEQYF,NA,NA,TRBJ2-7,TRBV29-1
TGTGCCAGTAGTAGGGCAGGGTCGAACACTGAAGCTTTCTTT,CASSRAGSNTEAFF,NA,NA,TRBJ1-1,TRBV19
TGTGCCAGCAGCTTGACCACGGACAGGGGGCAAGGGAAACTGTTTTTT,CASSLTTDRGQGKLFF,NA,TRBD1,TRBJ1-4,TRBV5-5